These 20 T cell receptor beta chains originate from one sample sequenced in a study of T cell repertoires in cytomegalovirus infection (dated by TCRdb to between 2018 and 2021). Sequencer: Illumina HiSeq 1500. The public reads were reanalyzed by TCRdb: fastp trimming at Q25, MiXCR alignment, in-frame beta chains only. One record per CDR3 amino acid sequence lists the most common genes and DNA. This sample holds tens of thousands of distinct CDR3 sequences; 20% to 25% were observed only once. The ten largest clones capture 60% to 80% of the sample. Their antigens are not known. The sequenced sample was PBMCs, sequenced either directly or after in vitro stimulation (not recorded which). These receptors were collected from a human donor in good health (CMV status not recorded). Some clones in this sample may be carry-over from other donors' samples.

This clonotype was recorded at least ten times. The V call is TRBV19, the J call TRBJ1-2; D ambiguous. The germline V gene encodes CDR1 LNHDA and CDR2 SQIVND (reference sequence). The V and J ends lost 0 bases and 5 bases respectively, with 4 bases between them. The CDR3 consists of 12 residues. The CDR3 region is CASSIDTYGYTF. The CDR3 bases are TGTGCCAGTAGTATAGACACGTATGGCTACACCTTC.

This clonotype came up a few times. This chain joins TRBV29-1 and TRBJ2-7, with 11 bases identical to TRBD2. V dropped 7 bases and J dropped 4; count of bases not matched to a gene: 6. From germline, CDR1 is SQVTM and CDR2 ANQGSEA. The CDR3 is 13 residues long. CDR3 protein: CSGNSGREYEQYF. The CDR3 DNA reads TGCAGCGGCAATAGCGGGAGGGAATACGAGCAGTACTTC.

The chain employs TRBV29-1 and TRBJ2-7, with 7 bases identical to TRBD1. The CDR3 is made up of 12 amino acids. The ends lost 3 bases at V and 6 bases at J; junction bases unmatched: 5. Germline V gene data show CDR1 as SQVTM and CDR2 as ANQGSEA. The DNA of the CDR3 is TGCAGCGTTGACTCGACAGGGTTCGAGCAGTACTTC. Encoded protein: CSVDSTGFEQYF.

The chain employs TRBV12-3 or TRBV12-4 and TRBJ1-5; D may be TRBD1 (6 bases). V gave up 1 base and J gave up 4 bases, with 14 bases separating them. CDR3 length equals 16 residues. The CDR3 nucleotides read TGTGCCAGCAGTTTAGTTATCGGGGGCTCAAATCAGCCCCAGCATTTT. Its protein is CASSLVIGGSNQPQHF.

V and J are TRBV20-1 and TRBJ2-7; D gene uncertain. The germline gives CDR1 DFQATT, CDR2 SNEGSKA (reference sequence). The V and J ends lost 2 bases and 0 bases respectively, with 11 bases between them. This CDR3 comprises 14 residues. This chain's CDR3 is CSARLLPISYEQYF. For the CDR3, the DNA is TGCAGTGCTAGATTACTACCCATCTCCTACGAGCAGTACTTC.

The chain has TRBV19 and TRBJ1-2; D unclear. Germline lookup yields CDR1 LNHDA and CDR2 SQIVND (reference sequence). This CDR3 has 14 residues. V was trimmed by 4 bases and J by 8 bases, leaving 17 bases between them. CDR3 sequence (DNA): TGTGCCAGTAGTAATCGTGACGGAGCGGGAGGCTACACCTTC. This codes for CASSNRDGAGGYTF.

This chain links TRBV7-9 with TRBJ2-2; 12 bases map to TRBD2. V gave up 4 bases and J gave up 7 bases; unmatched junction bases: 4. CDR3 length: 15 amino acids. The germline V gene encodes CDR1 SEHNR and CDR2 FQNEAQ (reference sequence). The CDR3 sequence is CASSSSGRADGELFF. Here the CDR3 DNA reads TGTGCCAGCAGCTCTAGCGGGAGGGCTGACGGGGAGCTGTTTTTT.

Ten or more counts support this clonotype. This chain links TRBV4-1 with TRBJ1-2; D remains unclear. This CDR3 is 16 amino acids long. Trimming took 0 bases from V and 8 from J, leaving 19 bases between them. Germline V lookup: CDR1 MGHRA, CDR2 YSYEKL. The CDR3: CASSQDTPSTAAGYTF. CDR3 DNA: TGCGCCAGCAGCCAAGATACGCCATCGACGGCAGCAGGCTACACCTTC.

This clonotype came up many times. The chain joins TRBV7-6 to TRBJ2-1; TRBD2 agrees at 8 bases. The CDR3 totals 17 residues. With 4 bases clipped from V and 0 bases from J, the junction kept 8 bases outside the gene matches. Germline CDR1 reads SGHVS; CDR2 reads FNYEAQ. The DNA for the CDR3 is TGTGCCAGCAGCTCAACATCACTAGCGGCCTCCTACAATGAGCAGTTCTTC. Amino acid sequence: CASSSTSLAASYNEQFF.

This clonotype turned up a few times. The CDR3 is CASNPGRPQETQYF. The CDR3 region has the DNA TGTGCCAGCAATCCGGGACGCCCGCAAGAGACCCAGTACTTC. The rearrangement joins TRBV27 to TRBJ2-5; TRBD1 or TRBD2 may be the D gene (5 bases each). This CDR3 contains 14 residues. The germline V and J ends were trimmed by 7 bases and 2 bases, with 14 bases remaining between them. The germline V gene has CDR1 MNHEY and CDR2 SMNVEV (reference sequence).

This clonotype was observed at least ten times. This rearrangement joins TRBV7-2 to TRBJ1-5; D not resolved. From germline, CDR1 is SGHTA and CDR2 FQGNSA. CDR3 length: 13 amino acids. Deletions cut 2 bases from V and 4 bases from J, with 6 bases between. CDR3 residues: CASSLNENQPQHF. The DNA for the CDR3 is TGTGCCAGCAGCTTAAACGAAAATCAGCCCCAGCATTTT.

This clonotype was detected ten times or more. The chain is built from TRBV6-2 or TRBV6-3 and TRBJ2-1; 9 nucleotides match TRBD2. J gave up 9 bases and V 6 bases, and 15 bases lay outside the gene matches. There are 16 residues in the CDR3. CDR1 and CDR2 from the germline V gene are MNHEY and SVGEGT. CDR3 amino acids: CASSGLAKGIAGEQFF. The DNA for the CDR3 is TGTGCCAGCAGCGGACTAGCGAAGGGTATTGCGGGTGAGCAGTTCTTC.

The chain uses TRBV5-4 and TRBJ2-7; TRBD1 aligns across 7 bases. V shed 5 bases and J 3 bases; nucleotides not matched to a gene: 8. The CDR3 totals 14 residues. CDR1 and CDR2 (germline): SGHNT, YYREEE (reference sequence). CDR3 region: CASRGPGQHYEQYF. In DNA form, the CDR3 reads TGTGCCAGCAGGGGACCGGGACAGCACTACGAGCAGTACTTC.

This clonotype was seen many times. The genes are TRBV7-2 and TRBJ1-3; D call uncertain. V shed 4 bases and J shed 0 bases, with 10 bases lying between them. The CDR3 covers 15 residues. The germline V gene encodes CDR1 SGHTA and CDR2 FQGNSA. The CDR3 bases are TGTGCCAGCAGCTACGACGCGAGCTCTGGAAACACCATATATTTT. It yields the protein CASSYDASSGNTIYF. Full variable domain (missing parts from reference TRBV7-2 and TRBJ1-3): GAGVSQSPSNKVTEKGKDVELRCDPISGHTALYWYRQSLGQGLEFLIYFQGNSAPDKSGLPSDRFSAERTGGSVSTLTIQRTQQEDSAVYLCASSYDASSGNTIYFGEGSWLTVV.

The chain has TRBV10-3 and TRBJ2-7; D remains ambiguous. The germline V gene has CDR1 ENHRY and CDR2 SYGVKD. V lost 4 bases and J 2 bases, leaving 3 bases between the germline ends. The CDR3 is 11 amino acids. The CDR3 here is CAISGTYEQYF. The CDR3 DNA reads TGTGCCATCAGTGGGACCTACGAGCAGTACTTC.

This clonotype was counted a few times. CDR3 loop: CASSRGGSSYNEQFF. The CDR3 bases are TGTGCCAGCAGCCGGGGCGGGAGCTCCTACAATGAGCAGTTCTTC. This chain connects TRBV9 to TRBJ2-1; 7 bases agree with TRBD2. In germline, CDR1 is SGDLS, CDR2 YYNGEE. Trimming took 4 bases from V and 0 from J; bases not matched to a gene: 4. This CDR3 has 15 residues. The complete variable domain, with remaining parts taken from reference TRBV9 and TRBJ2-1, reads DSGVTQTPKHLITATGQRVTLRCSPRSGDLSVYWYQQSLDQGLQFLIQYYNGEERAKGNILERFSAQQFPDLHSELNLSSLELGDSALYFCASSRGGSSYNEQFFGPGTRLTVL.

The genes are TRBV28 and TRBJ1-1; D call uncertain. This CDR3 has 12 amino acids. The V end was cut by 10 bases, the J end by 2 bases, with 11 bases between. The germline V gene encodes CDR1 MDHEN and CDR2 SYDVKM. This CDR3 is CAIRDPNTEAFF. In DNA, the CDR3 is TGTGCCATAAGGGATCCTAACACTGAAGCTTTCTTT.

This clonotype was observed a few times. CDR3: CATSDGTGHTGELFF. CDR3 coding DNA: TGTGCCACCAGTGACGGGACGGGCCACACCGGGGAGCTGTTTTTT. The rearrangement joins TRBV24-1 to TRBJ2-2, with D perhaps being TRBD1 or TRBD2 (5 bases each). Germline loops: CDR1 KGHDR, CDR2 SFDVKD. V was pared by 4 bases and J by 3 bases, with 11 bases between. The CDR3 is made up of 15 amino acids.

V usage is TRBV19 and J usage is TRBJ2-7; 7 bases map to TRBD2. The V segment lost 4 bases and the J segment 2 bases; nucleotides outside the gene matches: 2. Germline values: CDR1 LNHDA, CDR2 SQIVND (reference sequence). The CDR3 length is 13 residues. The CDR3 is CASSREGPYEQYF. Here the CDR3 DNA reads TGTGCCAGTAGTAGGGAGGGACCCTACGAGCAGTACTTC.

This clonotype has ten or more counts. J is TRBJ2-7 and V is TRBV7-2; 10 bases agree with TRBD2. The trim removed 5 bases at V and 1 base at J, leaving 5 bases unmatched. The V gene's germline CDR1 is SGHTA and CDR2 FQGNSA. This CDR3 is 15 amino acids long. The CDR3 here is CASSRTSGGSYEQYF. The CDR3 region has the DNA TGTGCCAGCAGCCGGACTAGCGGTGGGTCCTACGAGCAGTACTTC.